This paragraph covers one T cell receptor beta chain sequence. The CDR3 covers 13 residues. Germline CDR1 SNHLY, CDR2 FYNNEI. V shed 7 bases and J 5 bases; nucleotides not matched to a gene: 3. The sample comes from a study of blood T cell repertoires in COVID-19. Across the study: Whether acute or convalescent, the COVID-19 samples came from the United States, Italy and Spain. From T cells, B-cell-depleted T cells, or PBMCs came the material, which was cDNA or gDNA.

The participants were between about 18 and 90 years old and came from about two dozen US areas. As processed by the authors: Reference gene primer amplification gave estimated nucleated cell counts. The assay was immunoSEQ multiplex PCR, and TCRdb's table has in-frame clones only and misses some. V, J and clone size were drawn from that table, and D and trimming were deduced from the DNA. This sample has over 400,000 clones, with approximately 91% found just once. The sequence came from a woman in her sixties or seventies who had recovered from COVID-19. Sequencing was carried out using PBMCs or T cells enriched from blood (not recorded which). The rearrangement uses TRBV2 and TRBJ1-4, with TRBD1 matching 8 bases. CDR3 region: CASTRGLNEKLFF. In nucleotides, the CDR3 is TGTGCCAGCACCAGGGGGCTGAATGAAAAACTGTTTTTT.